The 7 T cell receptor beta chains below were found in one sample sequenced in a study of blood T cells in healthy people across ages. A second PCR, run for about 6 to 11 cycles, used a sample-barcoded 5' primer plus a J-beta primer mix. TCRdb redid the calling of the 5' RACE reads with MiXCR, one entry per CDR3 protein. There are 1.5 million to 2 million distinct CDR3 sequences in the sample; over 25% occur only once, and approximately 7.7% lies in the top ten. The sample consisted of blood. Source of these receptors: a woman in her thirties in good health.

This rearrangement joins TRBV20-1 to TRBJ1-1, with 8 nucleotides matching TRBD1. J lost 0 bases, V lost 4 bases, and 4 bases had no gene match. The CDR3 is made up of 14 amino acids. Germline V gene lookup returns CDR1 DFQATT and CDR2 SNEGSKA (reference sequence). CDR3 nucleotides: TGCAGTGCTAAGACAGGGGCCGTGAACACTGAAGCTTTCTTT. It is translated as CSAKTGAVNTEAFF.

With regard to this clonotype: A much larger clonotype is one base distant, so this may be a read error. V and J are TRBV6-1 and TRBJ2-5, with 7 bases fitting TRBD2. The closer fit of TRBJ2-1 to the DNA end suggests the J call may be wrong. Looked up from germline, CDR1 is MNHNS and CDR2 is SASEGT. The CDR3 is 13 residues long. The CDR3 nucleotides are TGTGCCAGCGCGGGGAGGGTTCAAGAGACCCAGTTCTTC. Protein: CASAGRVQETQFF.

The sample holds a few counts of this clonotype. The junction departs from germline at one end; a sequencing error may be responsible. The chain employs TRBV12-3 or TRBV12-4 and TRBJ1-2; TRBD1 matches 11 bases. CDR3 length equals 14 residues. CDR3 sequence: CTSSPRDRGYGYTF. The CDR3 nucleotides read TGTACCAGCAGTCCCCGGGACAGGGGGTATGGCTACACCTTC.

This clonotype was recorded a few times. This rearrangement joins TRBV7-2 to TRBJ2-2; D perhaps matches TRBD1 (5 bases). The CDR3 spans 15 residues. The germline V gene encodes CDR1 SGHTA and CDR2 FQGNSA. Trimming took off 5 bases at V and 0 bases at J, with 10 bases between the two ends. CDR3 bases: TGTGCCAGCAGCCTGCGACAGTCGAACACCGGGGAGCTGTTTTTT. Its protein product is CASSLRQSNTGELFF.

Many counts were recorded for this clonotype. The chain is built from TRBV29-1 and TRBJ2-1; D gene ambiguous. The V end was cut by 6 bases, the J end by 0 bases, with 9 bases between. The CDR3 has 13 residues. Germline V CDR1 and CDR2: SQVTM, ANQGSEA. CDR3 loop: CSVDSSSYNEQFF. DNA of the CDR3: TGCAGCGTCGACTCGAGCTCCTACAATGAGCAGTTCTTC.

This rearrangement joins TRBV19 to TRBJ1-2; 7 bases map to TRBD1. This CDR3 region has 16 residues. V trimming: 3 bases; J trimming: 4 bases; junction bases outside the gene matches: 11. Germline V lookup: CDR1 LNHDA, CDR2 SQIVND (reference sequence). The CDR3 here is CASSIAGTDWIYGYTF. The CDR3 DNA reads TGTGCCAGTAGTATCGCGGGGACAGATTGGATCTATGGCTACACCTTC.

CDR3 amino acids: CASTQAASTDTQYF. The CDR3 nucleotides read TGTGCCAGCACACAGGCAGCTAGCACAGATACGCAGTATTTT. This chain connects TRBV2 to TRBJ2-3, with D possibly being TRBD1 (5 bases). Germline V lookup: CDR1 SNHLY, CDR2 FYNNEI. Trimming cost V 7 bases and J 0 bases, with 11 bases left between them. The CDR3 spans 14 residues.